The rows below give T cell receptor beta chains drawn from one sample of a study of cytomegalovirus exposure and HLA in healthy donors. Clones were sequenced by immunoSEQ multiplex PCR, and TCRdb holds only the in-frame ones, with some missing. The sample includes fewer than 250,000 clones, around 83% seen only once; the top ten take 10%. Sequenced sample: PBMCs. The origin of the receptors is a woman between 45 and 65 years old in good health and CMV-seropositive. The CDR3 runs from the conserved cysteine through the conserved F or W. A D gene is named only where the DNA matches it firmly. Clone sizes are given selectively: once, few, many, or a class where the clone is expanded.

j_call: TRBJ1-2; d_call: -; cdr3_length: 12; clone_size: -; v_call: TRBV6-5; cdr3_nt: TGTGCCAGCTCCGCAGGGACTTTTGGCTACACCTTC; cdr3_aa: CASSAGTFGYTF
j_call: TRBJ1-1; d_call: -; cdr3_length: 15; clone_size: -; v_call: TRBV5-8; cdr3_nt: TGTGCCAGCAGCCCCCGGGACTTGGGGGGCACTGAAGCTTTCTTT; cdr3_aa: CASSPRDLGGTEAFF
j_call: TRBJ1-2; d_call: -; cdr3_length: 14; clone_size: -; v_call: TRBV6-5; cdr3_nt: TGTGCCAGCAGTTACGGACGGGAAAGACATGGCTACACCTTC; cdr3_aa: CASSYGRERHGYTF
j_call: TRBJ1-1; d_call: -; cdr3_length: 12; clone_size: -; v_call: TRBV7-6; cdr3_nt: TGTGCCAGCAGCTTAGACGGGTATGAAGCTTTCTTT; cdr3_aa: CASSLDGYEAFF
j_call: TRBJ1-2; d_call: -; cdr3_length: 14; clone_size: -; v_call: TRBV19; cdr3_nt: TGTGCCAGTAGTATCGGGACAATTAACTATGGCTACACCTTC; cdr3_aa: CASSIGTINYGYTF
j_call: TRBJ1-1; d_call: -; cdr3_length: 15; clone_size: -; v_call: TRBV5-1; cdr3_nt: TGCGCCAGCAGATCCCGGGGGGGCTCGTACACTGAAGCTTTCTTT; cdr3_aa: CASRSRGGSYTEAFF
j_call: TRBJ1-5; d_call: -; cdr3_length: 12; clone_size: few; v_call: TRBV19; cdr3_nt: TGTGCCAGTAGTAACCCACGGGAGCCCCAGCATTTT; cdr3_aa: CASSNPREPQHF
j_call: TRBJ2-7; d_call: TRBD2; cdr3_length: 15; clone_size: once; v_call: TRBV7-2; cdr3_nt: TGTGCCAGCAGCGCGACTAGCGGGGGGGGGTACGAGCAGTACTTC; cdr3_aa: CASSATSGGGYEQYF
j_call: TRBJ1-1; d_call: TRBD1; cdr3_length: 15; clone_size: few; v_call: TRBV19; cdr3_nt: TGTGCCAGTAGTCGGGACAGCCGAATGAACACTGAAGCTTTCTTT; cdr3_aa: CASSRDSRMNTEAFF
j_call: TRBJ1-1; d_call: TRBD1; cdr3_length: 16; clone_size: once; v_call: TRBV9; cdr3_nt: TGTGCCAGCAGCCCCAAACGGGACAGGGTGGTCACTGAAGCTTTCTTT; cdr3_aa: CASSPKRDRVVTEAFF
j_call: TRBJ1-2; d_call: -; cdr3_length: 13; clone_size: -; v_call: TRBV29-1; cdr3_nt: TGCAGCGCTGAGACACCTACTAACTATGGCTACACCTTC; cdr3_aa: CSAETPTNYGYTF
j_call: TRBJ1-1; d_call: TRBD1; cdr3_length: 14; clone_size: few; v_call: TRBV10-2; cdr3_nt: TGCGCCAGCAGTGGGCGGGACAGGGTTGCTGAAGCTTTCTTT; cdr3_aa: CASSGRDRVAEAFF
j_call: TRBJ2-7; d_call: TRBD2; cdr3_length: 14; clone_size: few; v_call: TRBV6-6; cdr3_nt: TGTGCCAGCAGTTACGGTGGGGGGGGATACGAGCAGTACTTC; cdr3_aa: CASSYGGGGYEQYF
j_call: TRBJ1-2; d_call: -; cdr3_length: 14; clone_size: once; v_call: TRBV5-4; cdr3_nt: TGTGCCAGCAGCTTGGGACAGTCTGCCTATGGCTACACCTTC; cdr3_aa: CASSLGQSAYGYTF
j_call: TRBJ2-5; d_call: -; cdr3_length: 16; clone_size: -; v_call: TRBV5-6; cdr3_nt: TGTGCCAGCAGCTCTTTTCTGACGGACTCGGCAGAGACCCAGTACTTC; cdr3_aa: CASSSFLTDSAETQYF
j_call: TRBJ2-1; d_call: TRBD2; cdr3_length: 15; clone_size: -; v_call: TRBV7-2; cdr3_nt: TGTGCCAGCAGCTTAGCGGGGGGGGAATACAATGAGCAGTTCTTC; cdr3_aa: CASSLAGGEYNEQFF
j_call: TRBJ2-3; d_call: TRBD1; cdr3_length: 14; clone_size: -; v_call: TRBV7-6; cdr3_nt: TGTGCCAGCAGTCAGGACAGGGGCACAGATACGCAGTATTTT; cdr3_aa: CASSQDRGTDTQYF
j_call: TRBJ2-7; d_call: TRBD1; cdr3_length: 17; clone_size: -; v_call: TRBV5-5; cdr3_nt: TGTGCCAGCAGCTTGATGGCAGGGGGCGGTTTCGTGGGCGAGCAGTACTTC; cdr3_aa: CASSLMAGGGFVGEQYF
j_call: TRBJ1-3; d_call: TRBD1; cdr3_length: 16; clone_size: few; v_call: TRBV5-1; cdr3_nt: TGCGCCAGCAGCCCCGGGACAGGGGACGGCGGAAACACCATATATTTT; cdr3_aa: CASSPGTGDGGNTIYF
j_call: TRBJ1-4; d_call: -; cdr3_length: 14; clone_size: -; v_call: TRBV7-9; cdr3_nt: TGTGCCAGCAGCTTAGGGACAGCTAATGAAAAACTGTTTTTT; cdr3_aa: CASSLGTANEKLFF
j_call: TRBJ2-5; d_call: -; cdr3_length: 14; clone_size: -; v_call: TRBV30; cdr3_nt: TGTGCCTGGAGAAGGACTTCCCGACGGGAGACCCAGTACTTC; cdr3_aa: CAWRRTSRRETQYF
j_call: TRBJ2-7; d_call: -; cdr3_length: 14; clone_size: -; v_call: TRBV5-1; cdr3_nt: TGCGCCAGCAGCTTTGGTTCCTTCGGCTACGAGCAGTACTTC; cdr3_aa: CASSFGSFGYEQYF
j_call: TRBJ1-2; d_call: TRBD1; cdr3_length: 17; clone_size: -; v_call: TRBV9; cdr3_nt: TGTGCCAGCAGCGCTACCGGGACAGGGGCCTATAACTATGGCTACACCTTC; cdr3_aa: CASSATGTGAYNYGYTF
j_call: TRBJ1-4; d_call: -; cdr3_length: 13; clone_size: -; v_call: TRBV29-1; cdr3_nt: TGCAGCGCAACCCGGGGGTCGAATGAAAAACTGTTTTTT; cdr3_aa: CSATRGSNEKLFF
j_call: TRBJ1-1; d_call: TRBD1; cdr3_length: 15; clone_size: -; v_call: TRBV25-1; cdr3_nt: TGTGCCAGCAGGACCAGGACAGGCGAGAACACTGAAGCTTTCTTT; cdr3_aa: CASRTRTGENTEAFF
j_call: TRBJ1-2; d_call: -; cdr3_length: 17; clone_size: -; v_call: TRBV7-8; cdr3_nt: TGTGCCAGCAGCTTAGTCTTACTAGGGGGACCTAACTATGGCTACACCTTC; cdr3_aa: CASSLVLLGGPNYGYTF
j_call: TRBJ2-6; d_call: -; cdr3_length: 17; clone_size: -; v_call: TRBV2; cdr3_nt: TGTGCCAGCAGTGAGGGGCAGTTCAGCTCTGGGGCCAACGTCCTGACTTTC; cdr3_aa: CASSEGQFSSGANVLTF
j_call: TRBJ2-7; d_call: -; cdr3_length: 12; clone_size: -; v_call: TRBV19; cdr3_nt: TGTGCCAGTGGCGCAGGGGTGTACGAGCAGTACTTC; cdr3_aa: CASGAGVYEQYF